The 26 T cell receptor beta chains listed next were all sequenced from one sample in a study of regulatory T cells in long-lasting Graves disease. Time point: newly diagnosed GD, antithyroid drugs for less than 3 months. PBMC RNA served as the TCR library source. Investigators prepared the TCR beta libraries by applying iRepertoire HTBI primers and Arm-PCR of CDR3 regions. One entry per CDR3 protein, called by TCRdb with MiXCR from the multiplex PCR reads. The sample consists of around 250,000 distinct CDR3 sequences, 15% to 20% of them appearing once. This same sample was also part of a study on T cells in Graves' hyperthyroidism and ophthalmopathy.

This material consisted of peripheral blood mononuclear cells (PBMCs), taken at new diagnosis, from a patient treated with antithyroid drugs. These receptors all stem from a woman in her thirties with Graves disease.

This clonotype occurred many times. CDR3 DNA: TGTGCCAGCAGAACCTCAGATAACTACGAGCAGTACTTC. This codes for CASRTSDNYEQYF. The genes are TRBV6-1 and TRBJ2-7, with D uncertain. With 6 bases removed from V and 3 bases from J, the gap between germline ends came to 12 bases. Germline lookup yields CDR1 MNHNS and CDR2 SASEGT. CDR3 length equals 13 residues.

This clonotype was detected many times. The chain carries TRBV5-1 and TRBJ1-1; D gene ambiguous. Between the trimmed V and J ends, which lost 7 bases and 1 base, there was a span of 11 bases. Germline CDR1 reads SGHRS; CDR2 reads YFSETQ. The CDR3 is 13 amino acids. The CDR3 nucleotides are TGCGCCAGCCGACCTGGTTGGAACACTGAAGCTTTCTTT. This encodes CASRPGWNTEAFF. Drawing the rest from reference TRBV5-1 and TRBJ1-1, the complete variable domain is KAGVTQTPRYLIKTRGQQVTLSCSPISGHRSVSWYQQTPGQGLQFLFEYFSETQRNKGNFPGRFSGRQFSNSRSEMNVSTLELGDSALYLCASRPGWNTEAFFGQGTRLTVV.

This clonotype came up many times. The chain couples TRBV7-3 to TRBJ2-1; D may correspond to TRBD1 or TRBD2 (6 bases each). The CDR3 loop spans 16 amino acids. Trimming left V 5 bases short and J 6 bases short, with 20 bases between. Looked up from germline, CDR1 is SGHTA and CDR2 is FQGTGA. For the CDR3, the DNA is TGTGCCAGCAGCCCGTCCGCGGGACAAGGAAGCAATGAGCAGTTCTTC. Translating gives CASSPSAGQGSNEQFF.

This clonotype was recorded many times. The rearrangement joins TRBV20-1 to TRBJ1-1; 7 bases fit TRBD1. The V gene end was trimmed by 8 bases and the J gene end by 10 bases; junction bases not matched to a gene: 7. This CDR3 has 10 amino acids. Germline V gene lookup returns CDR1 DFQATT and CDR2 SNEGSKA (reference sequence). DNA for the CDR3: TGCAGTCCCGAGAGGGGGCGAGCTTTCTTT. Translation: CSPERGRAFF.

This clonotype was seen just once. A much larger clonotype is one base distant, so this may be a read error. The chain links TRBV12-3 or TRBV12-4 to TRBJ1-6; D may be TRBD1 (6 bases). The V gene lost 8 bases and the J gene lost 12 bases, with 14 bases spanning the gap. This CDR3 has 12 amino acids. Written as DNA, the CDR3 is TGTGCCAGCGGACAGTCAGATTTACCCCTCCACTTT. Protein: CASGQSDLPLHF.

The chain uses TRBV6-1 and TRBJ2-3; a weak D match, TRBD2 (6 bases). Trimming pared 7 bases from V and 1 base from J, leaving 21 bases between. The CDR3 runs 17 residues. The germline gives CDR1 MNHNS, CDR2 SASEGT. CDR3 sequence: CASTPRAIGGGTDTQYF. The CDR3 DNA reads TGTGCCAGCACTCCTAGGGCTATAGGAGGGGGCACAGATACGCAGTATTTT.

In regard to this clonotype: A clone one base away is much larger, so this may be a read error. This chain uses TRBV2 with TRBJ2-2; D perhaps matches TRBD2 (6 bases). The V gene lost 7 bases and the J gene lost 4 bases, with 16 bases spanning the gap. There are 15 residues in the CDR3. The germline gives CDR1 SNHLY, CDR2 FYNNEI. The CDR3 nucleotides read TGTGCCAGCATGGAAGGTGCGGGATCCACCGGGGAGCTGTTTTTT. It translates to CASMEGAGSTGELFF. Supplemented by reference TRBV2 and TRBJ2-2, the full variable domain reads EPEVTQTPSHQVTQMGQEVILRCVPISNHLYFYWYRQILGQKVEFLVSFYNNEISEKSEIFDDQFSVERPDGSNFTLKIRSTKLEDSAMYFCASMEGAGSTGELFFGEGSRLTVL.

This chain joins TRBV7-9 and TRBJ1-4; no reliable D call. Germline CDR1 SEHNR, CDR2 FQNEAQ (reference sequence). This CDR3 region has 14 residues. Trimming took 3 bases from V and 2 from J, leaving 7 bases between them. CDR3 in amino acids: CASSLEQTNEKLFF. In DNA, the CDR3 is TGTGCCAGCAGCTTGGAACAGACTAATGAAAAACTGTTTTTT.

The table lists this clonotype with many counts. V gene TRBV20-1 combines with J gene TRBJ2-3, with 13 positions matching TRBD2. Unmatched junction bases numbered 8, after V lost 2 bases and J lost 6 bases. CDR1 DFQATT and CDR2 SNEGSKA come from the germline V gene (reference sequence). The CDR3 has 16 amino acids. The DNA of the CDR3 is TGCAGTGCTAGAAAACTAGCGGGGGGGCCTCTTGATACGCAGTATTTT. Translated: CSARKLAGGPLDTQYF.

CDR3 residues: CASSFIVLGMNTQYF. The CDR3, as DNA: TGTGCCAGTAGTTTCATCGTCCTAGGCATGAATACGCAGTATTTT. The rearrangement uses TRBV19 and TRBJ2-3, with no clear D. V lost 5 bases and J lost 7, with 19 bases in between. Per the germline V gene, CDR1 is LNHDA and CDR2 is SQIVND (reference sequence). This CDR3 is built from 15 residues. Combining the CDR3 with reference TRBV19 and TRBJ2-3 gives the whole variable domain DGGITQSPKYLFRKEGQNVTLSCEQNLNHDAMYWYRQDPGQGLRLIYYSQIVNDFQKGDIAEGYSVSREKKESFPLTVTSAQKNPTAFYLCASSFIVLGMNTQYFGPGTRLTVL.

This clonotype was detected only a few times. The V gene is TRBV4-1, the J gene TRBJ2-5; weak D call: TRBD2 (5 bases). The germline V gene has CDR1 MGHRA and CDR2 YSYEKL. V gave up 2 bases and J gave up 1 base, with 8 bases separating them. The CDR3 is made up of 14 amino acids. The CDR3, as DNA: TGCGCCAGCAGCCAAAGAGCGGCCCAAGAGACCCAGTACTTC. Translating gives CASSQRAAQETQYF.

Remarks on this clonotype: A clone one base away is much larger, so this may be a read error. The chain has TRBV6-1 and TRBJ1-2; 7 bases are a match to TRBD1. V shed 6 bases, J shed 0 bases, and the junction held 10 bases outside the gene matches. This CDR3 has 16 amino acids. In germline, CDR1 is MNHNS, CDR2 SASEGT. DNA for the CDR3: TGTGCCAGCAGATACAGGGGCACACAAGCTAACTATGGCTACACCTTC. Translated, it gives CASRYRGTQANYGYTF.

There are many counts of this clonotype. V is TRBV6-1 and J is TRBJ1-6, with 9 bases matching TRBD1. This CDR3 spans 14 amino acids. The germline CDR1 and CDR2 sequences are MNHNS and SASEGT. J gave up 9 bases and V 7 bases, and 7 bases lay outside the gene matches. The CDR3 sequence: CASKGQGGGSPLHF. The DNA of the CDR3 is TGTGCCAGCAAGGGACAGGGAGGGGGTTCACCCCTCCACTTT.

This clonotype was detected only a few times. V gene TRBV20-1 combines with J gene TRBJ1-2; the D gene is possibly TRBD1 (6 bases). V was shortened by 0 bases and J by 5 bases, with 13 bases between the two germline ends. Looked up from germline, CDR1 is DFQATT and CDR2 is SNEGSKA (reference sequence). The CDR3 runs 14 residues. CDR3 loop: CSARDRRGSYGYTF. CDR3 bases: TGCAGTGCTAGAGATCGGAGGGGGAGTTATGGCTACACCTTC.

The V gene is TRBV6-5, the J gene TRBJ2-7; TRBD1 matches 8 bases. The CDR3 is 16 residues long. J lost 2 bases, V lost 0 bases, and 6 bases had no gene match. Germline V CDR1 and CDR2: MNHEY, SVGAGI. The CDR3 DNA follows: TGTGCCAGCAGTTACTCTTCGGGACAGGTCACCTACGAGCAGTACTTC. This encodes CASSYSSGQVTYEQYF.

This chain uses TRBV6-1 with TRBJ1-6, with 9 bases lining up with TRBD1. Germline V CDR1 and CDR2: MNHNS, SASEGT. With 6 bases clipped from V and 8 bases from J, the junction kept 5 bases outside the gene matches. The CDR3 totals 14 residues. CDR3 DNA sequence: TGTGCCAGCAGGCTACAGGGGGCCTATTCACCCCTCCACTTT. Translation: CASRLQGAYSPLHF.

Ten or more counts support this clonotype. The chain recombines TRBV4-1 with TRBJ2-5; D gene unclear. The germline gives CDR1 MGHRA, CDR2 YSYEKL. The V gene lost 0 bases and the J gene lost 6 bases, with 8 bases spanning the gap. The length of the CDR3 is 13 residues. Here the CDR3 reads CASSQESKQTQYF. In DNA, the CDR3 is TGCGCCAGCAGCCAAGAGAGTAAGCAGACCCAGTACTTC.

This clonotype was found many times. The chain combines TRBV6-1 with TRBJ1-6, with a tentative D call TRBD1 (6 bases). V lost 10 bases and J 0 bases, leaving 13 bases between the germline ends. The germline V gene has CDR1 MNHNS and CDR2 SASEGT. This CDR3 contains 15 residues. The CDR3 region has the DNA TGTGCCACACAGGGATTCGACTCCTATAATTCACCCCTCCACTTT. It translates to CATQGFDSYNSPLHF.

This clonotype was detected many times. J is TRBJ2-5 and V is TRBV5-4; TRBD1 matches at 10 bases. This CDR3 has 15 amino acids. CDR1 SGHNT and CDR2 YYREEE come from the germline V gene (reference sequence). V lost 5 bases and J lost 4; bases outside the gene matches: 8. CDR3 sequence (DNA): TGTGCCAGCAGATTTGGACAGGGGGGGTTAGAGACCCAGTACTTC. Amino acids: CASRFGQGGLETQYF.

This clonotype was recorded at least ten times. This chain joins TRBV5-6 and TRBJ1-2; D perhaps matches TRBD1 (6 bases). Germline CDR1 is SGHDT and CDR2 is YYEEEE. The CDR3 has 13 amino acids. The V and J ends lost 3 bases and 8 bases respectively, with 14 bases between them. In DNA form, the CDR3 reads TGTGCCAGCAGCTCACAGGGACTTGGAGGCTACACCTTC. Its translation is CASSSQGLGGYTF.

This clonotype was counted ten times or more. V is TRBV29-1 and J is TRBJ2-5, with TRBD2 matching 14 bases. Unmatched junction bases numbered 9, after V lost 7 bases and J lost 5 bases. CDR1 and CDR2 (germline): SQVTM, ANQGSEA. The CDR3 consists of 15 residues. The CDR3 region is CSGSSRLAGGETQYF. The CDR3 DNA reads as TGCAGCGGATCCTCCAGACTAGCGGGGGGGGAGACCCAGTACTTC.

This clonotype was picked up many times. The V gene is TRBV18, the J gene TRBJ1-5; 8 nucleotides match TRBD1. The germline V gene has CDR1 KGHSH and CDR2 LQKENI. This CDR3 spans 15 amino acids. After removal of 4 bases from V and 0 bases from J, the junction contained 2 bases not matched to a gene. CDR3 sequence reads: CASSQQGDSNQPQHF. In DNA form, the CDR3 reads TGTGCCAGCTCACAACAGGGGGATAGCAATCAGCCCCAGCATTTT.

As regards this clonotype: With only one base between it and a far larger clone, this is likely a read error. The chain has TRBV12-3 or TRBV12-4 and TRBJ1-4, with D possibly TRBD1 on 6 matching bases. The CDR3 is 13 amino acids. The CDR3 spells CSSKDRSNEKLFF. The CDR3 DNA reads as TGTTCCAGCAAAGACAGGTCAAATGAAAAACTGTTTTTT.

This clonotype was counted at least ten times. The chain couples TRBV12-3 or TRBV12-4 to TRBJ1-1; 7 bases match TRBD1. With 5 bases clipped from V and 2 bases from J, the junction kept 14 bases outside the gene matches. The CDR3 consists of 17 residues. CDR3 loop: CASSPHRGPGRNTEAFF. The CDR3 DNA follows: TGTGCCAGCAGTCCTCACAGGGGACCAGGGAGAAACACTGAAGCTTTCTTT.

This clonotype was seen only a few times. This may stem from a read error, because a much larger clone lies one nucleotide away. V and J are TRBV5-5 and TRBJ1-1; D call uncertain. The germline gives CDR1 SGHKS, CDR2 YYEKEE (reference sequence). The CDR3 consists of 12 residues. Trimming stripped 3 bases from V and 10 bases from J, with 13 bases between. CDR3 in amino acids: CASSSAERGAFF. As DNA, the CDR3 is TGTGCCAGCAGCTCGGCCGAGCGGGGAGCTTTCTTT.

This clonotype was recorded at least ten times. The V call is TRBV29-1, the J call TRBJ2-5; D gene uncertain. The germline V gene has CDR1 SQVTM and CDR2 ANQGSEA. Trimming removed 6 bases at V and 2 bases at J, with 19 bases between. The CDR3 loop spans 15 amino acids. The CDR3 reads CSVIGRLGNQETQYF. CDR3 in DNA: TGCAGCGTAATTGGACGGCTGGGGAATCAAGAGACCCAGTACTTC.